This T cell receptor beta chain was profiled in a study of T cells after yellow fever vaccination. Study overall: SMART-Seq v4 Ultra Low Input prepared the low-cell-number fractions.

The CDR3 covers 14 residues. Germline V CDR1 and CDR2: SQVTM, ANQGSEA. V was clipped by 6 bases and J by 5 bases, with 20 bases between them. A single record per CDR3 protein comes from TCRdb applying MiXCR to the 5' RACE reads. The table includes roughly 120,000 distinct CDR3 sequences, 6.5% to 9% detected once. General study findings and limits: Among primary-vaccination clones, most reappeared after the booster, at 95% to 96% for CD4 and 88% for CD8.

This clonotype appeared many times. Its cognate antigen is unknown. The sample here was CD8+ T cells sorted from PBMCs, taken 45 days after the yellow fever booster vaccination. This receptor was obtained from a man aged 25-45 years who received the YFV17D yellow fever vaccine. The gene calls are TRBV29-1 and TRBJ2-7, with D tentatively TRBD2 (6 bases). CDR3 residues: CSVGRGGNLDEQYF. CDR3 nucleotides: TGCAGCGTGGGTCGGGGAGGAAATTTGGACGAGCAGTACTTC.